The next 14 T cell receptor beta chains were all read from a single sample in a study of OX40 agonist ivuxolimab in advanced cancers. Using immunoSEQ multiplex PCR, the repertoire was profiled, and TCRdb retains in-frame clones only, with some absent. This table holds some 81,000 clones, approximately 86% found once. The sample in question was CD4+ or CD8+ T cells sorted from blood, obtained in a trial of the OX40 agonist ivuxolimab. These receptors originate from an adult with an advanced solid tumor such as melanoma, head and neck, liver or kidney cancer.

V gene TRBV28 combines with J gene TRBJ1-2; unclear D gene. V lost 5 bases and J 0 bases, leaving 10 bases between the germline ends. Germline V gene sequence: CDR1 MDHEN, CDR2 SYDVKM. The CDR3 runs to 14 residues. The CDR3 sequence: CASSQLRSNYGYTF. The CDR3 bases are TGTGCCAGCAGTCAGCTTCGTTCTAACTATGGCTACACCTTC.

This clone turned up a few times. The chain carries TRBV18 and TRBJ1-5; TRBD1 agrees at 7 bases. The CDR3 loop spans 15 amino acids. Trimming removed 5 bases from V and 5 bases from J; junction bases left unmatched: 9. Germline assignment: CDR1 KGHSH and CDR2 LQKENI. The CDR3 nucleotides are TGTGCCAGCTCATTGACAGGGATTTCGGATCAGCCCCAGCATTTT. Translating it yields CASSLTGISDQPQHF.

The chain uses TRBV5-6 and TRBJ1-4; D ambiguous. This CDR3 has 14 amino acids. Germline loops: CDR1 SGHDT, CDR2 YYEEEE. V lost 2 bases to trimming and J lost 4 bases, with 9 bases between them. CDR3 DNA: TGTGCCAGCAGCTTTGACCGAGTTAATGAAAAACTGTTTTTT. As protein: CASSFDRVNEKLFF.

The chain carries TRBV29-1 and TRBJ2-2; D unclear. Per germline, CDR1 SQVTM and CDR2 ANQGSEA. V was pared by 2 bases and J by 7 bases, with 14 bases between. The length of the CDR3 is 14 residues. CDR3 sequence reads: CSVEPRGRVGELFF. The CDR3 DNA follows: TGCAGCGTTGAACCTCGCGGCCGGGTCGGGGAGCTGTTTTTT.

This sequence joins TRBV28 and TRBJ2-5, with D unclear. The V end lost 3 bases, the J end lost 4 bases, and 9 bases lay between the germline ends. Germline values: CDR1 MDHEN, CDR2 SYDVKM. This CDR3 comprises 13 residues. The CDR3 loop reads CASSFSVPETQYF. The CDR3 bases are TGTGCCAGCAGTTTTTCGGTCCCAGAGACCCAGTACTTC.

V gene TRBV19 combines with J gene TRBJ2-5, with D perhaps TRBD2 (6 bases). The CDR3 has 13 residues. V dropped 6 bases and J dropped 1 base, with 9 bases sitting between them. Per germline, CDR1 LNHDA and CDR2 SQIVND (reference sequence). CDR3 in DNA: TGTGCCAGTAGCCCGGGGGTCCAAGAGACCCAGTACTTC. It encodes CASSPGVQETQYF.

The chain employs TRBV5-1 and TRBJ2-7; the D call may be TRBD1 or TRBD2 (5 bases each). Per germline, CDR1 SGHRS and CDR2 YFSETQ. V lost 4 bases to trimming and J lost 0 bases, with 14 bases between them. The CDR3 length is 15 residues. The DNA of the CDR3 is TGCGCCAGCAGCACAAATGGGGGTTTCTCCTACGAGCAGTACTTC. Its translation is CASSTNGGFSYEQYF. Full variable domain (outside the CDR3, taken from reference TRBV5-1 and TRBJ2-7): KAGVTQTPRYLIKTRGQQVTLSCSPISGHRSVSWYQQTPGQGLQFLFEYFSETQRNKGNFPGRFSGRQFSNSRSEMNVSTLELGDSALYLCASSTNGGFSYEQYFGPGTRLTVT.

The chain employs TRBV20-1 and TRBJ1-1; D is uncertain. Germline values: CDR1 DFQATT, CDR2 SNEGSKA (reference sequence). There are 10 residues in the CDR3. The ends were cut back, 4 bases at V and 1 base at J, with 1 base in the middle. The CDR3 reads CSATNTEAFF. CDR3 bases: TGCAGTGCTACGAACACTGAAGCTTTCTTT.

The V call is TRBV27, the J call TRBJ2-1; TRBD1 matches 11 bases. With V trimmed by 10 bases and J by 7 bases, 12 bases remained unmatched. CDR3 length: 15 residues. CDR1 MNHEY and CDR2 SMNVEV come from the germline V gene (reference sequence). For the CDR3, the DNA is TGTGCCACCGAACGGGGACAGGGGGATTTGAATGAGCAGTTCTTC. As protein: CATERGQGDLNEQFF.

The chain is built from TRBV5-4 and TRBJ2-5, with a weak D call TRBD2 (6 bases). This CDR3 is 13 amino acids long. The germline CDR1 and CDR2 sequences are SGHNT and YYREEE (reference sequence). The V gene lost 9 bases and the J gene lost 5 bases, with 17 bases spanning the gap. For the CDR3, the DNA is TGTGCCATCTACAGGAGGGACGGGGAGACCCAGTACTTC. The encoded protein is CAIYRRDGETQYF.

For the CDR3, the DNA is TGTGCCAGCAGCGGCCCGGGGGGGCCAAATACGCAGTATTTT. This encodes CASSGPGGPNTQYF. V usage is TRBV11-2 and J usage is TRBJ2-3, with 8 bases fitting TRBD2. V gave up 5 bases and J gave up 7 bases; unmatched junction bases: 8. From germline, CDR1 is SGHAT and CDR2 FQNNGV. The CDR3 is made up of 14 amino acids.

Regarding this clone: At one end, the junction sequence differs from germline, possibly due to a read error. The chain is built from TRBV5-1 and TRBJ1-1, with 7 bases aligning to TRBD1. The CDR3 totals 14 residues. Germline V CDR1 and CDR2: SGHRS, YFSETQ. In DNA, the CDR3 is TGTGCCAGCAGACCCGGGACAGTGAACACTGAAGCTTTCTTT. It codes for CASRPGTVNTEAFF. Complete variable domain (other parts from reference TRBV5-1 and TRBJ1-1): KAGVTQTPRYLIKTRGQQVTLSCSPISGHRSVSWYQQTPGQGLQFLFEYFSETQRNKGNFPGRFSGRQFSNSRSEMNVSTLELGDSALYLCASRPGTVNTEAFFGQGTRLTVV.

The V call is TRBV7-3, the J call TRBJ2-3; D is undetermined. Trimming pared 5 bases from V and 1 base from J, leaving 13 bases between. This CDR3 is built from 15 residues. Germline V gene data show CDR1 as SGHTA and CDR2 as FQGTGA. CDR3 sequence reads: CASSLRQVGTDTQYF. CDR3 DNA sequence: TGTGCCAGCAGCCTACGACAAGTCGGCACAGATACGCAGTATTTT.

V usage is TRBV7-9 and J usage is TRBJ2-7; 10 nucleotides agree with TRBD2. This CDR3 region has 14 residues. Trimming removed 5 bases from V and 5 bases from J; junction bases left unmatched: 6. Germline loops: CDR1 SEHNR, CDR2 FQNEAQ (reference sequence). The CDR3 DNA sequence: TGTGCCAGCAGCCCGAGGGGACTAGCGAACGAGCAGTACTTC. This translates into CASSPRGLANEQYF.